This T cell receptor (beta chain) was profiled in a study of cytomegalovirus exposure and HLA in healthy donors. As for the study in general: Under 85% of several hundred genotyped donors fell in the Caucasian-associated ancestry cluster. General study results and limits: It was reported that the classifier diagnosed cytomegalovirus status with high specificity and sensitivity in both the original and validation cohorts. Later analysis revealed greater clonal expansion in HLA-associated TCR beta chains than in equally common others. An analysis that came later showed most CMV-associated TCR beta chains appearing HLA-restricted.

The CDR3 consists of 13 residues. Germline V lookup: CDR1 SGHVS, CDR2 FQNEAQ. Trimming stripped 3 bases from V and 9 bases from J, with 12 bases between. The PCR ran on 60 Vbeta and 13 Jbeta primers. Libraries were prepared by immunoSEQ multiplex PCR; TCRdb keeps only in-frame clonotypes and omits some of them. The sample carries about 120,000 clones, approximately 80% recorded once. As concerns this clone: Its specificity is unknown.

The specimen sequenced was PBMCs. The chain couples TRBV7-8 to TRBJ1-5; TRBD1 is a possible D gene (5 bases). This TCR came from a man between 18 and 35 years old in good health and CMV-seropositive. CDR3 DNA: TGTGCCAGCAGCTTGACAGCCCCAGGGCCCCAGCATTTT. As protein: CASSLTAPGPQHF.